Shown below are 32 T cell receptor beta chains from a single sample sequenced in a study of blood T cell repertoires in COVID-19. The method was immunoSEQ multiplex PCR; TCRdb's version includes in-frame clones alone and lacks a portion of them. The sample includes more than 200,000 clones, about nine tenths of them seen just once. Sequences were obtained from peripheral blood. Receptors originate from a man in his forties or fifties with COVID-19, enrolled during active disease.

The rearrangement uses TRBV5-4 and TRBJ2-5, with no clear D. Germline V gene data show CDR1 as SGHNT and CDR2 as YYREEE (reference sequence). The CDR3 is 15 amino acids. The V and J ends lost 0 bases and 4 bases respectively, with 13 bases between them. Written as DNA, the CDR3 is TGTGCCAGCAGCTTGGGTCCAGGTTTGGGAGAGACCCAGTACTTC. It specifies CASSLGPGLGETQYF.

This chain joins TRBV7-2 and TRBJ1-5, with 7 bases identical to TRBD1. This CDR3 is 16 amino acids long. Germline CDR1 SGHTA, CDR2 FQGNSA. The V and J ends lost 5 bases and 0 bases, in that order; junction bases with no gene match: 7. The CDR3 region has the DNA TGTGCCAGCAGCCCGGACAGGACCAATAGCAATCAGCCCCAGCATTTT. Its translation is CASSPDRTNSNQPQHF.

The chain uses TRBV9 and TRBJ2-7; 10 bases map to TRBD2. The CDR3 contains 18 residues. Germline CDR1 and CDR2: SGDLS and YYNGEE. Unmatched junction bases numbered 12, after V lost 0 bases and J lost 3 bases. This CDR3 reads CASSVGDISGGLHYEQYF. The CDR3 bases are TGTGCCAGCAGCGTAGGGGATATTAGCGGGGGGCTTCACTACGAGCAGTACTTC.

The chain couples TRBV3-1 (or the pseudogene TRBV3-2) to TRBJ2-7, with 9 positions matching TRBD1. Germline assignment: CDR1 LGHDT and CDR2 YNNKEL (reference sequence). V trimming: 4 bases; J trimming: 3 bases; junction bases outside the gene matches: 16. This CDR3 contains 18 residues. The CDR3 coding sequence is TGTGCCAGCAGCCCCCGTCCCGGGACAGGGACGAGCAGCTACGAGCAGTACTTC. Its protein product is CASSPRPGTGTSSYEQYF.

This chain connects TRBV28 to TRBJ2-5, with 9 bases fitting TRBD1. Germline lookup yields CDR1 MDHEN and CDR2 SYDVKM. This CDR3 region has 14 residues. The ends lost 5 bases at V and 3 bases at J; junction bases unmatched: 4. The CDR3 sequence: CASSNRGLEETQYF. Written as DNA, the CDR3 is TGTGCCAGCAGTAACAGGGGGCTGGAAGAGACCCAGTACTTC.

V and J are TRBV6-4 and TRBJ2-7, with a possible D match to TRBD1 (6 bases). Deletions cut 6 bases from V and 5 bases from J, with 14 bases between. CDR1 is MRHNA and CDR2 is SNTAGT in the germline V gene. The CDR3 contains 13 residues. CDR3 nucleotides: TGTGCCAGCAGCCGAGAAGAGGGGGACGAGCAGTACTTC. This translates into CASSREEGDEQYF.

The J gene is TRBJ1-1, the V gene TRBV30, with TRBD1 identical over 8 bases. This CDR3 is 16 amino acids long. Germline V gene sequence: CDR1 GTSNPN, CDR2 SVGIG (reference sequence). The V gene end was trimmed by 2 bases and the J gene end by 1 base; junction bases not matched to a gene: 9. CDR3 residues: CAWSRGWDRSNTEAFF. In nucleotides, the CDR3 is TGTGCCTGGAGTCGGGGTTGGGACAGGTCGAACACTGAAGCTTTCTTT.

In its sample, this clone was seen once. The J gene is TRBJ1-2, the V gene TRBV9; 8 bases line up with TRBD1. V lost 1 base, J lost 5 bases, and 4 bases stayed unmatched. From germline, CDR1 is SGDLS and CDR2 YYNGEE. The CDR3 extends over 14 amino acids. The CDR3 region is CASSVTGGGYGYTF. The DNA for the CDR3 is TGTGCCAGCAGCGTAACAGGGGGAGGTTATGGCTACACCTTC.

This chain joins TRBV7-3 and TRBJ2-2; 9 bases map to TRBD2. The CDR3 has 16 residues. V lost 5 bases and J lost 4; bases outside the gene matches: 8. Germline CDR1 SGHTA, CDR2 FQGTGA. The CDR3: CASSTQPGLATGELFF. CDR3 DNA sequence: TGTGCCAGCAGCACACAACCGGGACTAGCCACCGGGGAGCTGTTTTTT.

The V gene is TRBV9, the J gene TRBJ1-1, with 8 bases fitting TRBD1. The CDR3 is 15 residues long. V lost 4 bases and J lost 5; bases outside the gene matches: 10. Germline V gene sequence: CDR1 SGDLS, CDR2 YYNGEE. CDR3 DNA sequence: TGTGCCAGCAGCCCCAGGACAGGGCCGGGAACTGAAGCTTTCTTT. Its protein is CASSPRTGPGTEAFF.

The sample holds one count of this clone. This chain links TRBV6-1 with TRBJ2-1; no firm D call. The CDR3 covers 15 residues. Looked up from germline, CDR1 is MNHNS and CDR2 is SASEGT. V was shortened by 2 bases and J by 8 bases, with 16 bases between the two germline ends. The CDR3 region has the DNA TGTGCCAGCAGTGAACCGAGGAACGTCGGTGATGAGCAGTTCTTC. Amino acid sequence: CASSEPRNVGDEQFF.

V gene TRBV19 combines with J gene TRBJ2-7; D possibly corresponds to TRBD2 (5 bases). The V gene lost 4 bases and the J gene lost 2 bases, with 12 bases spanning the gap. Per germline, CDR1 LNHDA and CDR2 SQIVND (reference sequence). This CDR3 has 14 residues. CDR3 nucleotide sequence: TGTGCCAGTAGTAGAATGGACGGGACCTACGAGCAGTACTTC. This encodes CASSRMDGTYEQYF.

The chain couples TRBV11-2 to TRBJ1-1, with TRBD1 matching 8 bases. Per germline, CDR1 SGHAT and CDR2 FQNNGV. J lost 3 bases, V lost 5 bases, and 8 bases had no gene match. This CDR3 is 15 amino acids long. CDR3 bases: TGTGCCAGCAGCCCTCGACAGGGGATACACACTGAAGCTTTCTTT. It specifies CASSPRQGIHTEAFF.

The CDR3 here is CASSYSRTGVAPLHF. The CDR3 DNA follows: TGTGCCAGCAGTTACTCGAGGACAGGAGTAGCACCCCTCCACTTT. The V call is TRBV6-5, the J call TRBJ1-6; the match to TRBD1 covers 7 bases. Trimming removed 0 bases from V and 11 bases from J; junction bases left unmatched: 7. Germline V gene lookup returns CDR1 MNHEY and CDR2 SVGAGI. This CDR3 contains 15 residues.

The DNA for the CDR3 is TGTGCCAGCAGCTCGGGGACTAGCGGGGGCCCCGGGGCCTACGAGCAGTACTTC. It yields the protein CASSSGTSGGPGAYEQYF. This chain links TRBV9 with TRBJ2-7; 14 nucleotides line up with TRBD2. The V segment lost 4 bases and the J segment 2 bases; nucleotides outside the gene matches: 11. Per the germline V gene, CDR1 is SGDLS and CDR2 is YYNGEE. This CDR3 region has 18 residues.

V usage is TRBV10-1 and J usage is TRBJ2-1; 12 bases are shared with TRBD2. The CDR3 extends over 15 amino acids. Unmatched junction bases numbered 5, after V lost 4 bases and J lost 7 bases. Germline CDR1 WNHNN, CDR2 SYGVQD (reference sequence). The CDR3 DNA is TGCGCCAGCAGTGGTCTCGGACTAGCGGGGAATGAGCAGTTCTTC. This translates into CASSGLGLAGNEQFF.

The CDR3 nucleotides are TGTGCCAGCAGTTACGGGCGAACCTACGAGCAGTACTTC. Translation: CASSYGRTYEQYF. The gene calls are TRBV6-5 and TRBJ2-7; the D is unclear. Looked up from germline, CDR1 is MNHEY and CDR2 is SVGAGI. There are 13 residues in the CDR3. Trimming took 2 bases from V and 2 from J, leaving 7 bases between them.

The chain joins TRBV7-2 to TRBJ2-7, with 7 bases that match TRBD2. Germline CDR1 is SGHTA and CDR2 is FQGNSA. The CDR3 length is 15 residues. The V gene end was trimmed by 4 bases and the J gene end by 2 bases; junction bases not matched to a gene: 8. In DNA, the CDR3 is TGTGCCAGCAGCTCCCAATACGGGGGGACCTACGAGCAGTACTTC. Translation gives CASSSQYGGTYEQYF.

The chain recombines TRBV27 with TRBJ1-2; 12 nucleotides match TRBD1. Trimming cost V 6 bases and J 8 bases; bases outside gene matches: 10. Per the germline V gene, CDR1 is MNHEY and CDR2 is SMNVEV (reference sequence). The CDR3 totals 15 residues. CDR3 in amino acids: CASRSSGQGAGGYTF. The CDR3 DNA reads TGTGCCAGCAGGTCCTCGGGACAGGGGGCGGGAGGCTACACCTTC.

The V call is TRBV6-2 or TRBV6-3, the J call TRBJ2-7; 12 positions agree with TRBD1. Germline CDR1 and CDR2: MNHEY and SVGEGT. J lost 5 bases, V lost 6 bases, and 8 bases had no gene match. The length of the CDR3 is 15 residues. The CDR3 loop reads CASSPAGTGGHEQYF. The DNA of the CDR3 is TGTGCCAGCAGCCCAGCCGGGACAGGGGGCCACGAGCAGTACTTC.

V usage is TRBV4-3 and J usage is TRBJ2-1; 9 nucleotides agree with TRBD2. CDR1 is LGHNA, CDR2 YSLEER, per germline. The CDR3 is 16 residues long. Trimming removed 1 base from V and 5 bases from J; junction bases left unmatched: 6. The CDR3 nucleotides read TGCGCCAGCAGCCAAGGGCTAGCGGGGAGCCACAATGAGCAGTTCTTC. Protein product: CASSQGLAGSHNEQFF.

V usage is TRBV3-1 (or the pseudogene TRBV3-2) and J usage is TRBJ2-6; TRBD2 agrees at 9 bases. This CDR3 has 19 residues. The J segment lost 1 base and the V segment lost 4 bases, leaving 11 bases of the junction unmatched. The germline gives CDR1 LGHDT, CDR2 YNNKEL (reference sequence). Here the CDR3 DNA reads TGTGCCAGCAGCCCTAAACCTAGCGGGGTACTGTCTGGGGCCAACGTCCTGACTTTC. Translating gives CASSPKPSGVLSGANVLTF.

This sequence joins TRBV3-1 (or the pseudogene TRBV3-2) and TRBJ2-7, with 7 bases that match TRBD1. The germline gives CDR1 LGHDT, CDR2 YNNKEL (reference sequence). V shed 4 bases, J shed 5 bases, and the junction held 8 bases outside the gene matches. The CDR3 contains 14 residues. This chain's CDR3 is CASSLGYRGNEQYF. The CDR3 region has the DNA TGTGCCAGCAGCCTGGGGTACAGGGGAAACGAGCAGTACTTC.

V is TRBV7-9 and J is TRBJ2-7, with 11 bases fitting TRBD1. The CDR3 is 15 amino acids. Trimming at V came to 5 bases and at J to 3 bases, leaving 6 bases not matched to a gene. The V gene's germline CDR1 is SEHNR and CDR2 FQNEAQ (reference sequence). The CDR3 DNA is TGTGCCAGCAGCAACCGGGACAGGGGGTTCTACGAGCAGTACTTC. This gives the protein CASSNRDRGFYEQYF.

The rearrangement joins TRBV11-1 to TRBJ1-6; 8 nucleotides align to TRBD1. CDR1 is SGHAT and CDR2 is FQDESV in the germline V gene (reference sequence). Trimming cost V 0 bases and J 16 bases; bases outside gene matches: 8. The CDR3 consists of 14 residues. The chain's CDR3 is CASSLAPGQAELHF. The CDR3 DNA reads TGTGCCAGCAGCTTAGCCCCGGGACAGGCCGAACTCCACTTT.

CDR3 region: CASSPGTGFSSYEQYF. The CDR3 nucleotides read TGTGCCAGCAGCCCCGGGACAGGGTTCAGCTCCTACGAGCAGTACTTC. The chain joins TRBV27 to TRBJ2-7, with 9 bases fitting TRBD1. Germline V gene lookup returns CDR1 MNHEY and CDR2 SMNVEV (reference sequence). Losses at the gene ends were 6 bases for V and 0 bases for J; bases not matched to a gene: 9. The CDR3 is made up of 16 amino acids.

This chain uses TRBV4-3 with TRBJ2-3; D unresolved. Germline CDR1 LGHNA, CDR2 YSLEER. This CDR3 spans 13 amino acids. V lost 4 bases and J 7 bases, leaving 12 bases between the germline ends. CDR3 in DNA: TGCGCCAGCAGCCGTGAGGTACGGAATACGCAGTATTTT. It encodes CASSREVRNTQYF.

The chain uses TRBV4-3 and TRBJ2-3; 8 bases match TRBD1. Looked up from germline, CDR1 is LGHNA and CDR2 is YSLEER. The V and J ends lost 3 bases and 3 bases, in that order; junction bases with no gene match: 5. The CDR3 is 15 residues long. Written as DNA, the CDR3 is TGCGCCAGCAGCCAGGACAGGGTAGTGACAGATACGCAGTATTTT. Encoded protein: CASSQDRVVTDTQYF.

This clone was seen only a few times. The gene calls are TRBV10-3 and TRBJ2-2; 7 nucleotides agree with TRBD1. Germline values: CDR1 ENHRY, CDR2 SYGVKD. After removal of 10 bases from V and 4 bases from J, the junction contained 12 bases not matched to a gene. CDR3 size: 15 residues. CDR3 loop: CATSDRDRITGELFF. The CDR3, as DNA: TGTGCCACTTCCGACCGGGACAGAATCACCGGGGAGCTGTTTTTT.

The chain recombines TRBV7-2 with TRBJ2-7, with D possibly being TRBD1 (6 bases). The germline gives CDR1 SGHTA, CDR2 FQGNSA. Between the trimmed V and J ends, which lost 5 bases and 2 bases, there was a span of 10 bases. The CDR3 has 13 residues. The CDR3 here is CASSVRDTYEQYF. The CDR3 bases are TGTGCCAGCAGCGTCCGGGACACCTACGAGCAGTACTTC.

This clone was counted once. The rearrangement links TRBV18 to TRBJ2-3; TRBD1 aligns across 10 bases. Germline CDR1 and CDR2: KGHSH and LQKENI. Trimming removed 4 bases from V and 0 bases from J; junction bases left unmatched: 4. There are 16 residues in the CDR3. The CDR3 DNA reads TGTGCCAGCTCACTATTGACAGGGGGCAGCACAGATACGCAGTATTTT. Residues: CASSLLTGGSTDTQYF.

The genes are TRBV7-7 and TRBJ2-5; 10 nucleotides line up with TRBD1. Germline V gene lookup returns CDR1 SSHAT and CDR2 FNYEAQ (reference sequence). J gave up 2 bases and V 5 bases, and 5 bases lay outside the gene matches. The CDR3 consists of 15 residues. As DNA, the CDR3 is TGTGCCAGCAGCACCGGACAGGGGGGTCAAGAGACCCAGTACTTC. It translates to CASSTGQGGQETQYF.